This T cell receptor (beta chain) was recovered during a study of persistence of HIV-infected CD4 T cells. Turning to the study itself: Blood samples, up to roughly 200 mL, came from multiple time points, except two leukapheresis donors sampled once.

The CDR3 loop spans 15 amino acids. Germline CDR1 reads MNHEY; CDR2 reads SVGAGI. V lost 5 bases to trimming and J lost 4 bases, with 14 bases between them. Concerning this clone itself: Its antigen is not known.

Overlapping HIV-1 Gag 15-mer peptides at roughly 1 ug per peptide per mL were used. Memory cells lacking CD40L and CD69 with high CD45RO were sorted. The libraries were made with immunoSEQ version 4 in survey mode. Clones were read by immunoSEQ multiplex PCR, and TCRdb kept only the in-frame ones, dropping some. This repertoire shows 30,000 or so clones, around four fifths found once; its top ten account for approximately 20%. The chain uses TRBV6-5 and TRBJ2-2; D remains ambiguous. Sequences were derived from CD4+ T cells sorted from PBMCs after approximately 18-hour stimulation, sampled from a patient who received antiretroviral therapy. This TCR was sampled from an adult woman with HIV who was CMV-seropositive. This CDR3 reads CASSLYRARTGELFF. The CDR3 DNA sequence: TGTGCCAGCAGTCTGTACCGGGCTCGCACCGGGGAGCTGTTTTTT.